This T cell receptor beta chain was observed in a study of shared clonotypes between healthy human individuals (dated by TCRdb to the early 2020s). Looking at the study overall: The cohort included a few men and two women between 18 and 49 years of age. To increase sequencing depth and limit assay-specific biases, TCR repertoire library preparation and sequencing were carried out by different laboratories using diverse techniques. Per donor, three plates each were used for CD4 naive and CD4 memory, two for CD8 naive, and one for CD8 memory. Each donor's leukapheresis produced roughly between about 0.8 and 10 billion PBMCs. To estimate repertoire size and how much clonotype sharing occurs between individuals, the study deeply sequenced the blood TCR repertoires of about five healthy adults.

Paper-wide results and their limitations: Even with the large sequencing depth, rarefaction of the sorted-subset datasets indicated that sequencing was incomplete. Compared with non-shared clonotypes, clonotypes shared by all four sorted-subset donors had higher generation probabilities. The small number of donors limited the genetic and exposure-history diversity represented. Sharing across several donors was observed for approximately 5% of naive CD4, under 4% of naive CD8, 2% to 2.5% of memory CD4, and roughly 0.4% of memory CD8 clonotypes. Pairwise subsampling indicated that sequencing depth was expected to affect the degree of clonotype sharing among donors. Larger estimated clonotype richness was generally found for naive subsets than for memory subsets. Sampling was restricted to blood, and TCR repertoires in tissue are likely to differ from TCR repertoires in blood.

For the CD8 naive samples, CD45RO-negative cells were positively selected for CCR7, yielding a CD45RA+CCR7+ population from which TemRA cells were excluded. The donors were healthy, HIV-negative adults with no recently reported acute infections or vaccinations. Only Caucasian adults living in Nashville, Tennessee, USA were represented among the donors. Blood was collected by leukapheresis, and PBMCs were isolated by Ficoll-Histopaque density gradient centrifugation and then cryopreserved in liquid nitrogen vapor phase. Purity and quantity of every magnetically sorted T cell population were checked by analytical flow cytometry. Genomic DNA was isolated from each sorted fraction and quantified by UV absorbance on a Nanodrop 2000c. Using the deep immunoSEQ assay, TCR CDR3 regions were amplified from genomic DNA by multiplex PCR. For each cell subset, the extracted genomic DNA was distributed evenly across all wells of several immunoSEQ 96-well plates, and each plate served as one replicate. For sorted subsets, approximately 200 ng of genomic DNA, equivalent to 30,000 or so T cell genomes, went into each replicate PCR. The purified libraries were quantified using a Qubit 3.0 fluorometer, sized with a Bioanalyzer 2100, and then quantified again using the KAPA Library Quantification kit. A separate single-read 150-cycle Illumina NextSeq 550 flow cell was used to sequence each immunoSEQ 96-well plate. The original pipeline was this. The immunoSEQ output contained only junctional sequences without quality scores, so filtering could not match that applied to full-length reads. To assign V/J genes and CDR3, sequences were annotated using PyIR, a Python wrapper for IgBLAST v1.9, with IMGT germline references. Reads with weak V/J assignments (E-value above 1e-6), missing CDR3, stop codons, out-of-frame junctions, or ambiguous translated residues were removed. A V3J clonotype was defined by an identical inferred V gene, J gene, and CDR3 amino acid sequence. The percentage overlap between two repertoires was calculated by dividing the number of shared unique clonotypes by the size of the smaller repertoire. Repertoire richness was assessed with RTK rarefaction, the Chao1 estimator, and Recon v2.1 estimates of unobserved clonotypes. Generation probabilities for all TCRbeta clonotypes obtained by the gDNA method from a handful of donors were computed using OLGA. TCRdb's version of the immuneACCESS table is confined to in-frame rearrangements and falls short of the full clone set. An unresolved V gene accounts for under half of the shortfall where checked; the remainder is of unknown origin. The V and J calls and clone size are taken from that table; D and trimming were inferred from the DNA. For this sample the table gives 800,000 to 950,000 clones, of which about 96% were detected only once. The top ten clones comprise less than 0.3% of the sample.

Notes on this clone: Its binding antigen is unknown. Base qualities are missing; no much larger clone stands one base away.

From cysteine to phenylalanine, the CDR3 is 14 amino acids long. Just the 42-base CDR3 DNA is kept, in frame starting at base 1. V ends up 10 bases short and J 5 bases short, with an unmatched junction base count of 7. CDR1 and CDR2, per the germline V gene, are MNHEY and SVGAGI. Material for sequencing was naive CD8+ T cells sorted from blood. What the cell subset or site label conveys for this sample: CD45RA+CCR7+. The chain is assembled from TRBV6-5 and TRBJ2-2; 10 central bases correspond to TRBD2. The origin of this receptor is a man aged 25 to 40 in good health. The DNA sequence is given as TGTGCCACCTCCGCGACTAGCGGGACCGGGGAGCTGTTTTTT. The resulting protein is CATSATSGTGELFF.